The 11 T cell receptor beta chains below were found in one sample sequenced in a study of T cell repertoires in cytomegalovirus infection. These receptors have no identified antigens. From the reads, TCRdb called clonotypes with MiXCR, one entry per CDR3 protein. This table has about 900,000 distinct CDR3 sequences, approximately 31% appearing once. Here the sequenced sample was cultured CD8+ T cells from PBMCs, taken from culture after CMV antigen stimulation. These receptors all stem from a human donor in good health (CMV status not recorded). Some clones in this sample may be carry-over from other donors' samples.

The chain links TRBV4-1 to TRBJ2-5, with a possible D match to TRBD2 (5 bases). This CDR3 is 17 amino acids long. Looked up from germline, CDR1 is MGHRA and CDR2 is YSYEKL. Trimming removed 0 bases from V and 7 bases from J, with 21 bases in between. CDR3 coding DNA: TGCGCCAGCAGCCAAGACCTTTACGGGGTGGCCGAGGGGACCCAGTACTTC. It translates to CASSQDLYGVAEGTQYF.

The chain uses TRBV6-2 or TRBV6-3 and TRBJ2-7; D possibly corresponds to TRBD1 (6 bases). Germline loops: CDR1 MNHEY, CDR2 SVGEGT. This CDR3 region has 15 residues. Trimming cost V 5 bases and J 5 bases, with 19 bases left between them. The CDR3 sequence is CASSETTGFGDEQYV. DNA for the CDR3: TGTGCCAGCAGTGAGACGACAGGTTTTGGCGACGAGCAGTACGTC.

Many counts were recorded for this clonotype. The chain couples TRBV7-3 to TRBJ2-7, with 10 bases that match TRBD2. CDR1 is SGHTA and CDR2 is FQGTGA in the germline V gene. J was trimmed by 2 bases and V by 4 bases; bases with no gene match: 8. The length of the CDR3 is 16 residues. CDR3: CASSSLLAGLPYEQYV. CDR3 bases: TGTGCCAGCAGCTCATTACTAGCGGGGTTGCCCTACGAGCAGTACGTC.

This clonotype was counted only a few times. The CDR3 sequence is CASSTWTASYEQYV. CDR3 DNA: TGTGCCAGCAGTACTTGGACAGCGTCCTACGAGCAGTACGTC. This chain connects TRBV28 to TRBJ2-7; maybe TRBD1 (6 bases). Trimming removed 5 bases at V and 1 base at J, with 12 bases between. Germline V lookup: CDR1 MDHEN, CDR2 SYDVKM. This CDR3 region has 14 residues.

This chain uses TRBV12-3 or TRBV12-4 with TRBJ2-7; D is unresolved. The CDR3 consists of 14 residues. V was cut by 3 bases and J by 0 bases, with 9 bases left in between. CDR3 in DNA: TGTGCCAGCAGTTTCTACAGCCGCTCCTACGAGCAGTACTTC. It is translated as CASSFYSRSYEQYF.

The V gene is TRBV19, the J gene TRBJ2-7; 7 bases match TRBD2. V lost 2 bases to trimming and J lost 6 bases; unmatched junction nucleotides: 10. The CDR3 spans 15 residues. Germline loops: CDR1 LNHDA, CDR2 SQIVND (reference sequence). The CDR3: CASSIIWEGMVEQYF. CDR3 sequence (DNA): TGTGCCAGTAGTATAATCTGGGAGGGGATGGTCGAGCAGTACTTC. The full variable domain, in which reference TRBV19 and TRBJ2-7 provide the parts outside the CDR3, is DGGITQSPKYLFRKEGQNVTLSCEQNLNHDAMYWYRQDPGQGLRLIYYSQIVNDFQKGDIAEGYSVSREKKESFPLTVTSAQKNPTAFYLCASSIIWEGMVEQYFGPGTRLTVT.

A note on this clonotype: At one end, the junction sequence differs from germline, possibly due to a read error. The genes are TRBV4-1 and TRBJ2-1; possible D gene TRBD2, 6 bases. Per the germline V gene, CDR1 is MGHRA and CDR2 is YSYEKL. The CDR3 extends over 14 amino acids. This chain's CDR3 is CASSQVGRHNEQFF. The CDR3 DNA follows: TGCGCCAGCAGTCAAGTGGGGAGGCACAATGAGCAGTTCTTC.

Only a few counts were recorded for this clonotype. This chain uses TRBV6-1 with TRBJ2-1; D gene unclear. V was cut by 1 base and J by 2 bases, with 6 bases left in between. This CDR3 is 14 amino acids long. The germline gives CDR1 MNHNS, CDR2 SASEGT. CDR3 bases: TGTGCCAGCAGTGAAGGGTCCCCCTACAATGAGCAGTTCTTC. This codes for CASSEGSPYNEQFF.

V usage is TRBV5-4 and J usage is TRBJ1-3, with D uncertain. CDR1 SGHNT and CDR2 YYREEE come from the germline V gene (reference sequence). CDR3 size: 15 residues. The V gene lost 3 bases and the J gene lost 2 bases, with 12 bases spanning the gap. As DNA, the CDR3 is TGTGCCAGCAGCTCCGGGATCTCGGCTGGAAACACCATATATTTT. Protein: CASSSGISAGNTIYF.

The chain links TRBV7-9 to TRBJ2-1; tentative D call: TRBD1 (5 bases). With 8 bases removed from V and 7 bases from J, the gap between germline ends came to 12 bases. Germline V gene lookup returns CDR1 SEHNR and CDR2 FQNEAQ (reference sequence). This CDR3 is built from 12 residues. CDR3 protein: CASFLAGNEQFF. CDR3 coding DNA: TGTGCCAGCTTCTTAGCAGGGAATGAGCAGTTCTTC.

This clonotype was picked up a small number of times. This chain links TRBV19 with TRBJ2-7, with D unresolved. The germline gives CDR1 LNHDA, CDR2 SQIVND (reference sequence). CDR3 length equals 12 residues. The DNA for the CDR3 is TGTGGGTCGGAGCCCACTAACCTCGAGCAGTACGTC. It encodes CGSEPTNLEQYV.